This TCR beta chain originates from a study of T cell changes during pregnancy in multiple sclerosis. Produced via immunoSEQ multiplex PCR; TCRdb's table is partial and in-frame only. Altogether about 97,000 clones are present, about nine tenths being singletons, with the ten largest covering approximately 0.8%. The sequences come from peripheral blood, collected in the second trimester of pregnancy. The sequence derives from a female donor in good health, enrolled as a control in a pregnancy study.

CDR3 coding DNA: TGCGCCAGCAGCCACCAAGCGGGAGGACTAGCGATTCCAGATACGCAGTATTTT. Its protein is CASSHQAGGLAIPDTQYF. The chain joins TRBV4-1 to TRBJ2-3; 9 bases agree with TRBD2. V shed 3 bases, J shed 4 bases, and the junction held 14 bases outside the gene matches. Germline CDR1 MGHRA, CDR2 YSYEKL. This CDR3 is built from 18 residues.